Given below is one TCR beta chain in context. This specimen comes from a study of early T cells in non-severe SARS-CoV-2 infection. TCRdb re-analysed the 5' RACE reads in MiXCR, keeping a single row per CDR3 protein. The table records about 77,000 distinct CDR3 sequences, approximately 15% of them present only once. Germline values: CDR1 MNHEY, CDR2 SMNVEV (reference sequence). The CDR3 extends over 14 amino acids. V gave up 3 bases and J gave up 5 bases; unmatched junction bases: 4. The receptor's source is an adult who was a healthcare worker with PCR-confirmed SARS-CoV-2 infection or an uninfected control (not recorded which). The sequenced sample was whole blood. The chain joins TRBV27 to TRBJ2-3; 8 positions agree with TRBD1. CDR3 coding DNA: TGTGCCAGCAGTTTCGGACAGGGAAGAGATACGCAGTATTTT. Protein: CASSFGQGRDTQYF.